Below, 29 T cell receptor beta chains from the same sample are listed, as sequenced in a study of blood T cell repertoires in COVID-19. The repertoire was sequenced with immunoSEQ multiplex PCR; TCRdb's copy has only in-frame clones and lacks some. The data hold 75,000 to 85,000 clones, with roughly 90% observed a single time. Sequencing was performed on peripheral blood. The receptors come from a human donor in a cohort sampled during active COVID-19.

The V and J genes are TRBV28 and TRBJ2-2; perhaps TRBD1 as D (6 bases). Trimming cost V 5 bases and J 0 bases, with 10 bases left between them. Per the germline V gene, CDR1 is MDHEN and CDR2 is SYDVKM. The CDR3 length is 15 residues. CDR3 region: CASSLQGTNTGELFF. The CDR3 nucleotides are TGTGCCAGCAGTCTACAGGGTACGAACACCGGGGAGCTGTTTTTT.

The chain is built from TRBV18 and TRBJ1-5; D ambiguous. Deletions cut 3 bases from V and 5 bases from J, with 14 bases between. Germline V gene data show CDR1 as KGHSH and CDR2 as LQKENI. This CDR3 is 15 amino acids long. The CDR3 DNA reads as TGTGCCAGCTCACCTGCCCGGAGCCGGGATCAGCCCCAGCATTTT. Protein product: CASSPARSRDQPQHF.

The chain combines TRBV27 with TRBJ2-7, with 7 bases matching TRBD1. The CDR3 covers 19 residues. J lost 2 bases, V lost 6 bases, and 22 bases had no gene match. Germline V gene sequence: CDR1 MNHEY, CDR2 SMNVEV (reference sequence). CDR3 DNA sequence: TGTGCCAGCAGGCCCGAGGATGAAACAGGGGTAGGGTATGCCTACGAGCAGTACTTC. Translating it yields CASRPEDETGVGYAYEQYF.

This clone was found once. The V gene is TRBV5-1, the J gene TRBJ2-2; tentatively, D is TRBD1 (6 bases). Trimming took 0 bases from V and 7 from J, leaving 10 bases between them. Germline V gives CDR1 SGHRS, CDR2 YFSETQ. There are 14 residues in the CDR3. The CDR3 DNA reads TGCGCCAGCAGCTTGGAAACAGGGTACGGGGAGCTGTTTTTT. It is translated as CASSLETGYGELFF.

The rearrangement links TRBV28 to TRBJ1-3, with a possible D match to TRBD1 (6 bases). The germline V gene encodes CDR1 MDHEN and CDR2 SYDVKM. V lost 6 bases to trimming and J lost 0 bases, with 15 bases between them. CDR3 size: 16 residues. CDR3 nucleotides: TGTGCCAGCAGCTACCCCATGGACAGCTCTGGAAACACCATATATTTT. As protein: CASSYPMDSSGNTIYF.

The chain employs TRBV6-4 and TRBJ1-2, with 8 positions matching TRBD1. Germline V gives CDR1 MRHNA, CDR2 SNTAGT. This CDR3 has 14 residues. After removal of 5 bases from V and 5 bases from J, the junction contained 7 bases not matched to a gene. CDR3 protein: CASSSGQGTYGYTF. The CDR3 nucleotides are TGTGCCAGCAGTTCTGGACAGGGTACTTATGGCTACACCTTC.

This sequence joins TRBV27 and TRBJ2-7; 7 bases are a match to TRBD1. There are 14 residues in the CDR3. The germline CDR1 and CDR2 sequences are MNHEY and SMNVEV (reference sequence). The V segment lost 2 bases and the J segment 2 bases; nucleotides outside the gene matches: 3. CDR3 bases: TGTGCCAGCAGTTTAAAGGGACAGCCCTACGAGCAGTACTTC. This translates into CASSLKGQPYEQYF.

V gene TRBV4-2 combines with J gene TRBJ2-7; D might be TRBD1 (6 bases). V was pared by 0 bases and J by 1 base, with 10 bases between. CDR1 and CDR2 (germline): LGHNA, YNFKEQ. This CDR3 has 15 amino acids. The CDR3 here is CASSQESTGSYEQYF. CDR3 coding DNA: TGTGCCAGCAGCCAAGAATCAACAGGGTCCTACGAGCAGTACTTC.

V is TRBV29-1 and J is TRBJ2-3, with a weak D call TRBD1 (6 bases). Trimming removed 7 bases from V and 9 bases from J, with 14 bases in between. Germline loops: CDR1 SQVTM, CDR2 ANQGSEA. The CDR3 runs 11 residues. CDR3 nucleotides: TGCAGCGCTGACTCAGGGGACACGCAGTATTTT. Encoded protein: CSADSGDTQYF.

The V call is TRBV15, the J call TRBJ2-2; D possibly corresponds to TRBD2 (5 bases). Germline V CDR1 and CDR2: LNHNV, YYDKDF (reference sequence). V gave up 3 bases and J gave up 7 bases, with 15 bases separating them. This CDR3 has 15 amino acids. The chain's CDR3 is CATSSSTGIGGELFF. CDR3 nucleotide sequence: TGTGCCACCAGCAGCTCCACCGGGATCGGCGGGGAGCTGTTTTTT.

The chain carries TRBV6-5 and TRBJ1-2; no clear D gene. The CDR3 has 13 residues. CDR1 is MNHEY, CDR2 SVGAGI, per germline. The V gene lost 8 bases and the J gene lost 2 bases, with 12 bases spanning the gap. The DNA for the CDR3 is TGTGCCAGCGCGAGGGCGGGGAACTATGGCTACACCTTC. This encodes CASARAGNYGYTF.

This chain connects TRBV3-1 (or the pseudogene TRBV3-2) to TRBJ1-1; D remains unclear. Germline V gene sequence: CDR1 LGHDT, CDR2 YNNKEL (reference sequence). The CDR3 consists of 17 residues. The germline V and J ends were trimmed by 4 bases and 0 bases, with 18 bases remaining between them. In nucleotides, the CDR3 is TGTGCCAGCAGCCCCCGGGGTAGGGTTCTGATGAACACTGAAGCTTTCTTT. Translation: CASSPRGRVLMNTEAFF.

The chain uses TRBV7-2 and TRBJ2-2; 7 bases align to TRBD1. Germline V gene lookup returns CDR1 SGHTA and CDR2 FQGNSA. Unmatched junction bases numbered 10, after V lost 6 bases and J lost 0 bases. There are 17 residues in the CDR3. The CDR3 sequence is CASRGRRQGANTGELFF. The CDR3 coding sequence is TGTGCCAGCAGAGGTCGGAGACAGGGCGCGAACACCGGGGAGCTGTTTTTT.

CDR3 coding DNA: TGTGCCAGCAGCTTGGCCAATATGTTGTCCCAGGGAGCTTTCTTT. This translates into CASSLANMLSQGAFF. The rearrangement links TRBV5-6 to TRBJ1-1; TRBD1 is a possible D gene (5 bases). This CDR3 spans 15 amino acids. Trimming cost V 0 bases and J 10 bases, with 19 bases left between them. Germline V CDR1 and CDR2: SGHDT, YYEEEE.

The chain links TRBV4-3 to TRBJ2-3, with TRBD1 identical over 7 bases. V lost 1 base and J lost 1; bases outside the gene matches: 2. The CDR3 sequence is 15 residues long. CDR1 is LGHNA, CDR2 YSLEER, per germline. CDR3 residues: CASSQGGQRTDTQYF. DNA of the CDR3: TGCGCCAGCAGCCAAGGGGGACAGCGCACAGATACGCAGTATTTT.

The chain recombines TRBV5-1 with TRBJ1-6; unclear D gene. The CDR3 covers 15 residues. V was shortened by 4 bases and J by 7 bases, with 15 bases between the two germline ends. Per the germline V gene, CDR1 is SGHRS and CDR2 is YFSETQ. The CDR3 nucleotides are TGCGCCAGCAGCACGGACCCGGGGAGGAATTCACCCCTCCACTTT. It is translated as CASSTDPGRNSPLHF.

V usage is TRBV5-1 and J usage is TRBJ2-4; a possible D gene is TRBD2 (6 bases). Trimming cost V 3 bases and J 0 bases, with 16 bases left between them. CDR3 size: 17 residues. The germline gives CDR1 SGHRS, CDR2 YFSETQ. DNA of the CDR3: TGCGCCAGCAGCTGGCCTATTGAGGGACTAGCCAAAAACATTCAGTACTTC. It codes for CASSWPIEGLAKNIQYF.

J is TRBJ2-7 and V is TRBV11-3; D unresolved. The CDR3 is 11 amino acids. With 3 bases removed from V and 7 bases from J, the gap between germline ends came to 7 bases. Germline V gene lookup returns CDR1 SGHNT and CDR2 YENEEA. The CDR3 is CASSFVVEQYF. The CDR3 region has the DNA TGTGCCAGCAGCTTCGTTGTAGAGCAGTACTTC.

The chain links TRBV29-1 to TRBJ1-5; D is ambiguous. This CDR3 spans 14 amino acids. Germline loops: CDR1 SQVTM, CDR2 ANQGSEA. V was cut by 4 bases and J by 0 bases, with 10 bases left in between. The CDR3 region has the DNA TGCAGCGTTGTGAGTGGAGATAGCAATCAGCCCCAGCATTTT. Its protein product is CSVVSGDSNQPQHF.

This sequence joins TRBV6-6 and TRBJ2-6, with TRBD1 matching over 7 bases. In germline, CDR1 is MNHNY, CDR2 SVGAGI (reference sequence). The CDR3 sequence is 16 residues long. With 6 bases clipped from V and 0 bases from J, the junction kept 5 bases outside the gene matches. This CDR3 is CASRPDRASGANVLTF. In DNA, the CDR3 is TGTGCCAGCAGGCCCGACAGGGCCTCTGGGGCCAACGTCCTGACTTTC.

The chain recombines TRBV14 with TRBJ2-3; TRBD2 aligns across 7 bases. This CDR3 has 20 residues. Trimming at V came to 0 bases and at J to 0 bases, leaving 15 bases not matched to a gene. CDR1 is SGHDN and CDR2 is FVKESK in the germline V gene. Here the CDR3 reads CASSQDPTAGNQKSTDTQYF. CDR3 DNA sequence: TGTGCCAGCAGCCAAGATCCCACAGCGGGAAACCAAAAAAGCACAGATACGCAGTATTTT.

The chain combines TRBV5-1 with TRBJ2-3; maybe TRBD1 (6 bases). CDR3 length equals 16 residues. Trimming removed 0 bases from V and 0 bases from J, with 11 bases in between. Germline V CDR1 and CDR2: SGHRS, YFSETQ. CDR3 in amino acids: CASSLATGSSTDTQYF. CDR3 DNA sequence: TGCGCCAGCAGCTTGGCCACAGGGTCTAGCACAGATACGCAGTATTTT.

The V and J genes are TRBV4-3 and TRBJ2-2; 9 positions match TRBD2. The CDR3 consists of 16 residues. Looked up from germline, CDR1 is LGHNA and CDR2 is YSLEER. The V gene end was trimmed by 1 base and the J gene end by 7 bases; junction bases not matched to a gene: 7. This chain's CDR3 is CASSQAWTSVRGELFF. The CDR3 DNA reads TGCGCCAGCAGCCAAGCTTGGACTAGCGTCCGCGGGGAGCTGTTTTTT.

Only one count was recorded for this clone. CDR3 loop: CASSGTRGSFGTQYF. DNA for the CDR3: TGTGCCAGTAGTGGAACCCGGGGGTCCTTTGGGACCCAGTACTTC. V gene TRBV19 combines with J gene TRBJ2-5, with a weak D call TRBD2 (6 bases). V was cut by 5 bases and J by 7 bases, with 20 bases left in between. Germline V gene lookup returns CDR1 LNHDA and CDR2 SQIVND (reference sequence). The CDR3 has 15 amino acids.

V usage is TRBV4-1 and J usage is TRBJ1-4; 8 positions agree with TRBD1. The CDR3 is 16 residues long. Germline assignment: CDR1 MGHRA and CDR2 YSYEKL. V was clipped by 4 bases and J by 7 bases; unmatched bases: 11. For the CDR3, the DNA is TGCGCCAGCAGCCCGGACAGGGCGATAGATAGTGAAAAACTGTTTTTT. Protein product: CASSPDRAIDSEKLFF.

J is TRBJ1-1 and V is TRBV6-5; D remains unclear. V was pared by 5 bases and J by 0 bases, with 10 bases between. CDR3 length: 14 residues. Germline loops: CDR1 MNHEY, CDR2 SVGAGI. The CDR3 DNA reads TGTGCCAGCAGTATTCGAACAGTGAACACTGAAGCTTTCTTT. Translated: CASSIRTVNTEAFF.

The rearrangement uses TRBV7-3 and TRBJ2-7; 7 bases agree with TRBD1. CDR3 length equals 13 residues. Germline V gene lookup returns CDR1 SGHTA and CDR2 FQGTGA. V lost 2 bases to trimming and J lost 6 bases; unmatched junction nucleotides: 4. CDR3 DNA: TGTGCCAGCAGCTTAGCCCACAGGGGCGAGCAGTACTTC. Translation: CASSLAHRGEQYF. Together with reference TRBV7-3 and TRBJ2-7, the CDR3 gives the full variable domain: GAGVSQTPSNKVTEKGKYVELRCDPISGHTALYWYRQSLGQGPEFLIYFQGTGAADDSGLPNDRFFAVRPEGSVSTLKIQRTERGDSAVYLCASSLAHRGEQYFGPGTRLTVT.

J is TRBJ1-5 and V is TRBV30; a weak D match, TRBD1 (5 bases). This CDR3 has 13 amino acids. The germline V gene encodes CDR1 GTSNPN and CDR2 SVGIG (reference sequence). The V and J ends lost 5 bases and 4 bases respectively, with 12 bases between them. The CDR3 loop is CAWQGGRNQPQHF. The CDR3 nucleotides read TGTGCCTGGCAGGGAGGTAGAAATCAGCCCCAGCATTTT.

The chain links TRBV5-4 to TRBJ1-1; the D gene is possibly TRBD1 (6 bases). This CDR3 has 12 residues. CDR1 and CDR2 from the germline V gene are SGHNT and YYREEE (reference sequence). The V end was cut by 4 bases, the J end by 10 bases, with 14 bases between. This CDR3 is CASSAPGARAFF. CDR3 DNA: TGTGCCAGCAGCGCGCCAGGGGCGCGAGCTTTCTTT.